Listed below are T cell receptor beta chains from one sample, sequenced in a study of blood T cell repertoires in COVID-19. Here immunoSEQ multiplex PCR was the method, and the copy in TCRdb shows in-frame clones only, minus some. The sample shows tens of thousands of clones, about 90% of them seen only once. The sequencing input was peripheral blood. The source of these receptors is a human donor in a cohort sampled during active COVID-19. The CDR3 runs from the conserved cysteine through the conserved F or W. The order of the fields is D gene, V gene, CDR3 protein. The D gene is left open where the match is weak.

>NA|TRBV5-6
CASSLAPRNTGELFF
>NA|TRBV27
CASSLGGSGSPLHF
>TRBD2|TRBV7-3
CASSETSGRGNEQFF
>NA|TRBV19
CASSSGSLSTLNSPLHF
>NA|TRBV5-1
CASSVYKNTGELFF
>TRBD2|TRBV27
CASSLTAVTSGRELFF
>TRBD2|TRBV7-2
CASSLVRLAVGGSYNEQFF
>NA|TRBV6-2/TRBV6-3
CASSYSSFRGRISGANVLTF
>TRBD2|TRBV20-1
CSASTLAGPYEQYF
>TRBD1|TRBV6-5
CASLRGTGSQPQHF